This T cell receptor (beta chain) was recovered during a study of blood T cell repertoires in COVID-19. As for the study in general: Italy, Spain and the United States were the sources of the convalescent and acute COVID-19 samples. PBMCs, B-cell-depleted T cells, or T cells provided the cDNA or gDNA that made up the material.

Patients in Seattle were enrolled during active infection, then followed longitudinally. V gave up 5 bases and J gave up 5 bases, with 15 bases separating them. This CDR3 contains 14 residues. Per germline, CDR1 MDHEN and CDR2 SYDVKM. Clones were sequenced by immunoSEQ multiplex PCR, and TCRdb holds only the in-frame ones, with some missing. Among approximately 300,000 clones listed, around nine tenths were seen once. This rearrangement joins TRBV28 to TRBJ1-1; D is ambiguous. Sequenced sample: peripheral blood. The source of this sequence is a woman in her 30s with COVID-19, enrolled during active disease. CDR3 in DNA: TGTGCCAGCAGTACCCCGACCGACTGGACTGAAGCTTTCTTT. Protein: CASSTPTDWTEAFF.